This T cell receptor beta chain was observed in a study of T cell repertoires and Cas9 in healthy adults. Study summary: CD4 and CD8 compartments: SpCas9-reactive T cells profiled for potency, cytotoxicity, lineage. Study results and caveats: SpCas9-reactive effector T cells were reportedly restrained in vitro by SpCas9-reactive regulatory T cells.

Details on this clone: Antigen specificity is unknown.

This table comes from immunoSEQ multiplex PCR, and its TCRdb copy is limited to in-frame clones, with some not included. Among over 11,000 clones listed, nearly 90% were seen once. Sequenced sample: Tregs (CD4+, CD25+, CD127-, CD137-, CD154-) from PBMCs; culture status not recorded. The source is a human donor in good health.

The CDR3 is CATSRSRGTEAFF. The CDR3 bases are TGTGCCACCAGCAGGAGTAGGGGCACTGAAGCTTTCTTT. V is TRBV15 and J is TRBJ1-1, with D possibly TRBD1 on 5 matching bases. CDR3 size: 13 residues. The V end was cut by 3 bases, the J end by 4 bases, with 9 bases between. The germline CDR1 and CDR2 sequences are LNHNV and YYDKDF (reference sequence). Complete variable domain (other parts from reference TRBV15 and TRBJ1-1): DAMVIQNPRYQVTQFGKPVTLSCSQTLNHNVMYWYQQKSSQAPKLLFHYYDKDFNNEADTPDNFQSRRPNTSFCFLDIRSPGLGDTAMYLCATSRSRGTEAFFGQGTRLTVV.